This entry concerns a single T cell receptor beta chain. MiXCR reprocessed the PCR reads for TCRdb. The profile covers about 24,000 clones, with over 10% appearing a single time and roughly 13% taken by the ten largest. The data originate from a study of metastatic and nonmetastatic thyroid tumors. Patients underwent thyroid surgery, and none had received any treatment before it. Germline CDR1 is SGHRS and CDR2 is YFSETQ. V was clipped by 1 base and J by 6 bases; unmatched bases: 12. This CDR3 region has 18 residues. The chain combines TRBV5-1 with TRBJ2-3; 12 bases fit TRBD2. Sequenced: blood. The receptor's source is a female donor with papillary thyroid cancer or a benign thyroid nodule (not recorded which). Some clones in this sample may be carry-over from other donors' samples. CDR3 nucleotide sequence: TGCGCCAGCAGCTTGTCCTGGCTAGCGGGAGGGCTCACTGATACGCAGTATTTT. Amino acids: CASSLSWLAGGLTDTQYF.